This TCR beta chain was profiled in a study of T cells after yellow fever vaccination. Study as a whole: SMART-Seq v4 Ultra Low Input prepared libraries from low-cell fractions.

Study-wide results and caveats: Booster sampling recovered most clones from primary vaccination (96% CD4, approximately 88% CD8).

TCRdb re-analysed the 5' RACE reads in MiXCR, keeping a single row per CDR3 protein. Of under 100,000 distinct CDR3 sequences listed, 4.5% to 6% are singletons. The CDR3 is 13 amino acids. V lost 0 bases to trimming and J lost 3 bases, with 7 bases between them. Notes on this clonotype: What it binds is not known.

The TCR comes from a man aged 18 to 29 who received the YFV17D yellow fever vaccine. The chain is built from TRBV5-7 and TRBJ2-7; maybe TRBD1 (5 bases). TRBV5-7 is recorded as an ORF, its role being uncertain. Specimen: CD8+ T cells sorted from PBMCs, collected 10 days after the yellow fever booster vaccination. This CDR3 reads CASSLGQNYEQYF. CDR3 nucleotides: TGTGCCAGCAGCTTGGGACAGAACTACGAGCAGTACTTC.